The subject of this entry is one TCR beta chain. Its antigen is unknown. Per-base quality was not reported, and no clone a single base away is much larger than it. Each collaborating institution followed its own protocols to collect whole blood in K2EDTA tubes. Collaborator samples were shipped for TCRbeta analysis as frozen whole blood, isolated PBMCs, or DNA extracted from either sample type. These data belong to a study of blood T cell repertoires in COVID-19 (dated by TCRdb to the early 2020s). In terms of the full investigation: Samples from collaborators originated in the United States, Italy and Spain and spanned both the acute and convalescent phases of COVID-19. The samples were drawn from the first 160 participants of the ongoing ImmuneRACE study and from 1,254 subjects provided by 6 global collaborators. Subjects who had been exposed to COVID-19, were actively infected with it, or had recovered from it provided the deeply sampled blood TCRbeta repertoires that made up the dataset. Nearly every sample came with metadata listing a de-identified subject ID, COVID-19 status, age in years and sex. Where available, HLA class I and class II types were obtained from metadata supplied by the sample provider rather than from assay-based typing. The repertoires were released in a freely available public database meant as a resource for research on the immune response to SARS-CoV-2. The material from the prospective study consisted of cDNA or gDNA derived from T cells, B-cell-depleted T cells, or PBMCs.

Its CDR3 holds 13 amino acids, cysteine through phenylalanine. Left in the record is the CDR3 DNA by itself, 39 bases read in frame from the first base. Trimming takes 5 bases from V and 0 bases from J, and the germline ends sit 8 bases apart. Sequences SGHDN (CDR1) and FVKESK (CDR2) are obtained from the germline V gene. The immunoSEQ Assay, a bias-controlled multiplex PCR, was used to amplify TCRbeta CDR3 regions from genomic DNA. From the authors' description of their analysis: Nucleated cell counts per sample were estimated from amplification of reference gene primers within the assay. Sequence reads were collapsed and filtered to measure the absolute abundance of every unique TCRbeta CDR3 rearrangement. For each sample, productive Simpson clonality was calculated by taking the square root of Simpson's diversity index across productive rearrangements. TCRdb mirrors the immuneACCESS table, restricted to in-frame sequences. Some clones are absent from its copies; in checked studies, under half trace to an unresolved V gene, and the reason for the others is unknown. The V and J calls and clone size are taken from that table; D and trimming were inferred from the DNA. Present in this sample are about 3,400 clones, 80% of which were seen just once. 20% to 25% of the sample is taken by the ten largest.

The paper's findings and limits, for the study overall: Clinical and demographic metadata were provided uncurated, with the amount varying by source and participant.

The receptor's source is a human donor in a cohort sampled during active COVID-19. The chain is encoded by TRBV14 joined to TRBJ2-7; perhaps TRBD2 is the D gene, with 7 bases matching. The sample taken for sequencing was peripheral blood. Here is the DNA: TGTGCCAGCAGCGGGGGGGCCTCCTACGAGCAGTACTTC. This yields the protein CASSGGASYEQYF.